These 10 T cell receptor beta chains were all obtained from the same sample, sequenced in a study of blood T cell repertoires in COVID-19. The table came from immunoSEQ multiplex PCR; TCRdb's copy has only in-frame clones and leaves some out. This repertoire shows approximately 230,000 clones, roughly 79% found once; its top ten account for roughly 15%. The sequenced sample was PBMCs or T cells enriched from blood (not recorded which). The source is a man aged 35-49 years who had recovered from COVID-19.

This chain links TRBV30 with TRBJ1-1; 9 nucleotides align to TRBD1. This CDR3 is built from 15 residues. The V gene's germline CDR1 is GTSNPN and CDR2 SVGIG (reference sequence). The V and J ends lost 3 bases and 6 bases, in that order; junction bases with no gene match: 11. The CDR3: CAWSQLTGGKAEAFF. The CDR3 bases are TGTGCCTGGAGCCAACTGACAGGGGGAAAGGCTGAAGCTTTCTTT.

The genes are TRBV27 and TRBJ2-1; tentative D call: TRBD2 (5 bases). Germline V gene sequence: CDR1 MNHEY, CDR2 SMNVEV (reference sequence). The CDR3 spans 15 residues. Deletions cut 4 bases from V and 0 bases from J, with 10 bases between. The CDR3 loop reads CASSSYTSSYNEQFF. CDR3 DNA: TGTGCCAGCAGTTCCTACACTAGCTCCTACAATGAGCAGTTCTTC.

The chain recombines TRBV10-1 with TRBJ2-3, with D possibly TRBD1 on 7 matching bases. This CDR3 comprises 16 residues. V lost 4 bases and J 5 bases, leaving 19 bases between the germline ends. Germline V CDR1 and CDR2: WNHNN, SYGVQD (reference sequence). This CDR3 reads CASSGAGTPGGDTQYF. DNA for the CDR3: TGCGCCAGCAGTGGGGCCGGGACTCCAGGGGGAGATACGCAGTATTTT.

This clone was recorded a few times. The rearrangement joins TRBV7-2 to TRBJ1-4; D is possibly TRBD1 (5 bases). The CDR3 runs to 14 residues. The germline V gene has CDR1 SGHTA and CDR2 FQGNSA. V dropped 7 bases and J dropped 3 bases, with 12 bases sitting between them. The CDR3 DNA reads TGTGCCAGCACCCGCGGGGGGGCTAATGAAAAACTGTTTTTT. Amino acid sequence: CASTRGGANEKLFF.

The gene calls are TRBV2 and TRBJ2-3, with a weak D call TRBD2 (5 bases). The V end was cut by 7 bases, the J end by 5 bases, with 7 bases between. The CDR3 runs to 11 residues. Germline CDR1 reads SNHLY; CDR2 reads FYNNEI. Written as DNA, the CDR3 is TGTGCCAGCATCCGGGGAGATACGCAGTATTTT. Residues: CASIRGDTQYF. Full variable domain (rest looked up from reference TRBV2 and TRBJ2-3): EPEVTQTPSHQVTQMGQEVILRCVPISNHLYFYWYRQILGQKVEFLVSFYNNEISEKSEIFDDQFSVERPDGSNFTLKIRSTKLEDSAMYFCASIRGDTQYFGPGTRLTVL.

CDR3 nucleotide sequence: TGTGCCAGCAGCCCAGCCCCCGGGACAGTTCCTCTTAGCAATCAGCCCCAGCATTTT. It encodes CASSPAPGTVPLSNQPQHF. The chain carries TRBV5-5 and TRBJ1-5; 7 bases are shared with TRBD1. V dropped 4 bases and J dropped 0; count of bases not matched to a gene: 16. Per germline, CDR1 SGHKS and CDR2 YYEKEE (reference sequence). This CDR3 has 19 residues.

The chain carries TRBV5-1 and TRBJ2-2; D gene ambiguous. CDR1 and CDR2 (germline): SGHRS, YFSETQ. This CDR3 comprises 17 residues. The V end was cut by 0 bases, the J end by 3 bases, with 15 bases between. Here the CDR3 DNA reads TGCGCCAGCAGCTTGGCCCCATCGCGCGGATACACCGGGGAGCTGTTTTTT. The encoded protein is CASSLAPSRGYTGELFF.

The chain combines TRBV28 with TRBJ2-7; D is possibly TRBD1 (7 bases). Between the trimmed V and J ends, which lost 3 bases and 2 bases, there was a span of 14 bases. The germline V gene encodes CDR1 MDHEN and CDR2 SYDVKM. The CDR3 sequence is 15 residues long. CDR3 protein: CASSFPPGGTYEQYF. The DNA of the CDR3 is TGTGCCAGCAGTTTCCCCCCAGGGGGGACCTACGAGCAGTACTTC. Using reference TRBV28 and TRBJ2-7 for the parts outside the CDR3, the full variable domain is DVKVTQSSRYLVKRTGEKVFLECVQDMDHENMFWYRQDPGLGLRLIYFSYDVKMKEKGDIPEGYSVSREKKERFSLILESASTNQTSMYLCASSFPPGGTYEQYFGPGTRLTVT.

This chain joins TRBV28 and TRBJ1-4; D is ambiguous. The length of the CDR3 is 11 residues. Germline assignment: CDR1 MDHEN and CDR2 SYDVKM. The V end was cut by 5 bases, the J end by 8 bases, with 6 bases between. This CDR3 reads CASSVREKLFF. CDR3 bases: TGTGCCAGCAGTGTACGGGAAAAACTGTTTTTT. Filled out from reference TRBV28 and TRBJ1-4, the complete variable domain reads DVKVTQSSRYLVKRTGEKVFLECVQDMDHENMFWYRQDPGLGLRLIYFSYDVKMKEKGDIPEGYSVSREKKERFSLILESASTNQTSMYLCASSVREKLFFGSGTQLSVL.

This sequence joins TRBV19 and TRBJ2-1, with 7 bases fitting TRBD2. V lost 3 bases and J lost 2; bases outside the gene matches: 13. Germline V gives CDR1 LNHDA, CDR2 SQIVND (reference sequence). The CDR3 length is 18 residues. The CDR3 spells CASSMRGGDYPTYNEQFF. Here the CDR3 DNA reads TGTGCCAGTAGTATGAGGGGCGGGGACTACCCCACCTACAATGAGCAGTTCTTC.